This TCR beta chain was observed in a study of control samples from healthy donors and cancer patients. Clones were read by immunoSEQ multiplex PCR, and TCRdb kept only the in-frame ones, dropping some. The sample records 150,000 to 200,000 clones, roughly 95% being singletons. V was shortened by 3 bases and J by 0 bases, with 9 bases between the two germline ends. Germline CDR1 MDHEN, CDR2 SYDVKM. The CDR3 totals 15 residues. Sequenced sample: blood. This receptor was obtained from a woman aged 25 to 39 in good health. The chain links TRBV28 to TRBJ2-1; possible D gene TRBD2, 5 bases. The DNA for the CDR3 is TGTGCCAGCAGTTTGGAACTAGGCTCCTACAATGAGCAGTTCTTC. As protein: CASSLELGSYNEQFF. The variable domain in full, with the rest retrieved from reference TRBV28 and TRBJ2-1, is DVKVTQSSRYLVKRTGEKVFLECVQDMDHENMFWYRQDPGLGLRLIYFSYDVKMKEKGDIPEGYSVSREKKERFSLILESASTNQTSMYLCASSLELGSYNEQFFGPGTRLTVL.